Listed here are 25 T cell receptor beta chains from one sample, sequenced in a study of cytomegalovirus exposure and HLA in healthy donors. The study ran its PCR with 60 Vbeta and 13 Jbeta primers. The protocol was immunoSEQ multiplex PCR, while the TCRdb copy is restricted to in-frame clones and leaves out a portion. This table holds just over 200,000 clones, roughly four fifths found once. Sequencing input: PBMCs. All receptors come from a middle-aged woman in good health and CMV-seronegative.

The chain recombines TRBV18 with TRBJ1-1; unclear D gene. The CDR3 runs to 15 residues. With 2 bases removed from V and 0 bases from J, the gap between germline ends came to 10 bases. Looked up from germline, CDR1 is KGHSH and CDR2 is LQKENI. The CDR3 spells CASSPSNRLNTEAFF. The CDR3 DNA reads TGTGCCAGCTCACCATCTAACAGATTGAACACTGAAGCTTTCTTT.

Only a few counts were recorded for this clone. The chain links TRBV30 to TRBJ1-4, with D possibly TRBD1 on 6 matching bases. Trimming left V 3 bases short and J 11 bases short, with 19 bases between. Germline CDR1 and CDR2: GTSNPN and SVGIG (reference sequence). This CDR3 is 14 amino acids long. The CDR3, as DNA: TGTGCCTGGAGCCCAGGGGTTCTTCTTAAGAAACTGTTTTTT. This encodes CAWSPGVLLKKLFF.

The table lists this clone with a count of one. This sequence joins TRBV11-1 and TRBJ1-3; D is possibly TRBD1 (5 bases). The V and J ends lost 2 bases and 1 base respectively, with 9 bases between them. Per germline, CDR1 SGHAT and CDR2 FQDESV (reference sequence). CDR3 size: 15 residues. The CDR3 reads CASSLTRGSGNTIYF. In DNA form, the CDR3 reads TGTGCCAGCAGCTTAACTCGGGGGTCTGGAAACACCATATATTTT.

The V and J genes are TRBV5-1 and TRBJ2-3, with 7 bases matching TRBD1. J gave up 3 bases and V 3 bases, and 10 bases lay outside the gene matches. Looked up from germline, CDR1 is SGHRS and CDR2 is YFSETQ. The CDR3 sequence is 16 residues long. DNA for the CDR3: TGCGCCAGCAGCTCATACCGGGACAGTCAAACAGATACGCAGTATTTT. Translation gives CASSSYRDSQTDTQYF.

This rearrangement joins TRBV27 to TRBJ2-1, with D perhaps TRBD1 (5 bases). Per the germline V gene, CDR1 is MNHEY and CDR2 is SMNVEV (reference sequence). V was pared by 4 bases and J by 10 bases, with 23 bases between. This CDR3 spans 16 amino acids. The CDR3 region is CASSSQGTDGVREQFF. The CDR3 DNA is TGTGCCAGCAGTTCCCAGGGCACAGATGGGGTCAGGGAGCAGTTCTTC.

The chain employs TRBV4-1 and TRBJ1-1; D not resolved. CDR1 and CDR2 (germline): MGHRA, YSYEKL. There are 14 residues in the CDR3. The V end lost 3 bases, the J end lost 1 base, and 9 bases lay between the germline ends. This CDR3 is CASSQIYQNTEAFF. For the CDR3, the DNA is TGCGCCAGCAGCCAGATCTACCAGAACACTGAAGCTTTCTTT.

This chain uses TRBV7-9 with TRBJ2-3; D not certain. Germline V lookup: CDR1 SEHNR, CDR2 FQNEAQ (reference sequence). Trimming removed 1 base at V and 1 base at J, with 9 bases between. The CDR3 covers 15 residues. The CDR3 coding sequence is TGTGCCAGCAGCTTAGGGGCAGCCCGCACAGATACGCAGTATTTT. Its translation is CASSLGAARTDTQYF.

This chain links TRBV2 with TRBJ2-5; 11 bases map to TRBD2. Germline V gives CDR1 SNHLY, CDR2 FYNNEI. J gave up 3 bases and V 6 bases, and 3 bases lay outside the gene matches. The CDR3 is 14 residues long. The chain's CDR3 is CASSLTSGKETQYF. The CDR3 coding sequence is TGTGCCAGCAGCTTGACTAGCGGGAAAGAGACCCAGTACTTC.

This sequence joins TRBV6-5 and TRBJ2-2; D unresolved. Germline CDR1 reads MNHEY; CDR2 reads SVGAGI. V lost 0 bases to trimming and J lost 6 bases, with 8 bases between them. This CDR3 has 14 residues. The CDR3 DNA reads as TGTGCCAGCAGTTACTCGCGCGGTTCCGGGGAGCTGTTTTTT. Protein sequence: CASSYSRGSGELFF.

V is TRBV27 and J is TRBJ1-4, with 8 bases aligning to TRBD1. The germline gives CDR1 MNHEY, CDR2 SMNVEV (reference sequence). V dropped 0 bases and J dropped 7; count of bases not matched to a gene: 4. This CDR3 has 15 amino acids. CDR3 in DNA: TGTGCCAGCAGTTTATCGTGGCAGGGGGCTGAAAAACTGTTTTTT. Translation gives CASSLSWQGAEKLFF.

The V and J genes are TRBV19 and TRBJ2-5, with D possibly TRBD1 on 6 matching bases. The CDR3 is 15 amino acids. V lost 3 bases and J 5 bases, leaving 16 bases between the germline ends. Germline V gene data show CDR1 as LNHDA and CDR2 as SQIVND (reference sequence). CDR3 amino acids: CASSIHQGSWETQYF. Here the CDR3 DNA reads TGTGCCAGTAGTATCCATCAGGGGAGTTGGGAGACCCAGTACTTC.

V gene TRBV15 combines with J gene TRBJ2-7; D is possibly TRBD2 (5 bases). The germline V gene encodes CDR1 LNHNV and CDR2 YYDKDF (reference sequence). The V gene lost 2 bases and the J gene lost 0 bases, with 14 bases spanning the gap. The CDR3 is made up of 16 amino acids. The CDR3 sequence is CATSRKATGFSYEQYF. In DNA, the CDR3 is TGTGCCACCAGCAGAAAAGCAACGGGATTCTCCTACGAGCAGTACTTC.

This CDR3 is CASTPREELFF. The DNA for the CDR3 is TGTGCCAGCACCCCGCGGGAGGAGCTGTTTTTT. V and J are TRBV7-9 and TRBJ2-2; D possibly corresponds to TRBD2 (6 bases). V gave up 7 bases and J gave up 10 bases, with 10 bases separating them. The germline CDR1 and CDR2 sequences are SEHNR and FQNEAQ (reference sequence). The CDR3 sequence is 11 residues long.

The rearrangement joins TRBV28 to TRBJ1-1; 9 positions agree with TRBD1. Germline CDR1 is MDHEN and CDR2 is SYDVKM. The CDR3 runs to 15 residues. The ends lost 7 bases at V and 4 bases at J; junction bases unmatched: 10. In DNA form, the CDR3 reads TGTGCCAGCAACCCCCCCGGGACAGGGAGCACTGAAGCTTTCTTT. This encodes CASNPPGTGSTEAFF.

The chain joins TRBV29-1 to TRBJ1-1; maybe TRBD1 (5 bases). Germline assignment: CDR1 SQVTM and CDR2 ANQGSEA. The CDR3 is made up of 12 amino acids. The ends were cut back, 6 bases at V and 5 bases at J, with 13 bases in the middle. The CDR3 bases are TGCAGCGTCTCGGGGGGAAGAACTGAAGCTTTCTTT. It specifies CSVSGGRTEAFF. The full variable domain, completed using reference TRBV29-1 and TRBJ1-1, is SAVISQKPSRDICQRGTSLTIQCQVDSQVTMMFWYRQQPGQSLTLIATANQGSEATYESGFVIDKFPISRPNLTFSTLTVSNMSPEDSSIYLCSVSGGRTEAFFGQGTRLTVV.

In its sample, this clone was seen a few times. The CDR3 reads CASSYSVDFYGYTF. DNA of the CDR3: TGTGCCAGCAGTTACTCTGTGGACTTCTATGGCTACACCTTC. The chain links TRBV6-5 to TRBJ1-2; D remains unclear. The ends were cut back, 0 bases at V and 4 bases at J, with 9 bases in the middle. Germline CDR1 and CDR2: MNHEY and SVGAGI. The CDR3 runs to 14 residues.

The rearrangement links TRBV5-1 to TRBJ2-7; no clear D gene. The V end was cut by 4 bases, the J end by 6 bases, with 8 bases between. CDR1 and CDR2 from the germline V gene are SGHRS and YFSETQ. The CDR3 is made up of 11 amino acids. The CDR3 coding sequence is TGCGCCAGCAGCCTGGAGCTCGAGCAGTACTTC. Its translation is CASSLELEQYF.

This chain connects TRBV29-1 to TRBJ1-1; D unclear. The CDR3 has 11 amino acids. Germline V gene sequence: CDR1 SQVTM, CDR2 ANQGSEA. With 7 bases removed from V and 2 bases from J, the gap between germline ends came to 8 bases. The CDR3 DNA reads TGCAGCGGCCGGGAAAACACTGAAGCTTTCTTT. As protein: CSGRENTEAFF.

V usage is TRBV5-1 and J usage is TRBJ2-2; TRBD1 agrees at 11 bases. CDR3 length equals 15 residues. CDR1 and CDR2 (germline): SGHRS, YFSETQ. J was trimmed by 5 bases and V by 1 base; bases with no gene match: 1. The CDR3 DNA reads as TGCGCCAGCAGCTTGAGGGACAGGGGGACCGGGGAGCTGTTTTTT. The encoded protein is CASSLRDRGTGELFF.

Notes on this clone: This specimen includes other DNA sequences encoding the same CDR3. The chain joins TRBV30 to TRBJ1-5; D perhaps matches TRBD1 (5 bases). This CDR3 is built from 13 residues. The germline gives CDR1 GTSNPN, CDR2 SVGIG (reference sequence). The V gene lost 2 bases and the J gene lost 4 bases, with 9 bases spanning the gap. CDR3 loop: CAWSLQGNQPQHF. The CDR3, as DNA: TGTGCCTGGAGTCTTCAGGGAAATCAGCCCCAGCATTTT.

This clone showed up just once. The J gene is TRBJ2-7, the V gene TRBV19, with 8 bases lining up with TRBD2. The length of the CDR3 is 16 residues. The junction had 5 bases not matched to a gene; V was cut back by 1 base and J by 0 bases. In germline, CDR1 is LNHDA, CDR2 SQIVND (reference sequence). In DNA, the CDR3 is TGTGCCAGTAGTATAGCAGCGGGAGTTGGCTCCTACGAGCAGTACTTC. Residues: CASSIAAGVGSYEQYF. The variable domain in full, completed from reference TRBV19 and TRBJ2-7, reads DGGITQSPKYLFRKEGQNVTLSCEQNLNHDAMYWYRQDPGQGLRLIYYSQIVNDFQKGDIAEGYSVSREKKESFPLTVTSAQKNPTAFYLCASSIAAGVGSYEQYFGPGTRLTVT.

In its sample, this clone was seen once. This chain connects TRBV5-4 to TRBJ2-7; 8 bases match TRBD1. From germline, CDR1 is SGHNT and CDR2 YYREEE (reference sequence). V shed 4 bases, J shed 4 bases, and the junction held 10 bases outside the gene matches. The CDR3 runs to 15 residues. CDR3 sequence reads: CASSGWGRGRYEQYF. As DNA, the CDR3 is TGTGCCAGCAGCGGGTGGGGCAGGGGGCGGTACGAGCAGTACTTC.

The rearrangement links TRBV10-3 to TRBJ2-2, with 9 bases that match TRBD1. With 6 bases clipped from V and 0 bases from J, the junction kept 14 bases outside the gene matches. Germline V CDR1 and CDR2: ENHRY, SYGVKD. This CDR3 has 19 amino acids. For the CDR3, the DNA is TGTGCCATCAGCGGACGGACAGGGGAGATTAATCCGAACACCGGGGAGCTGTTTTTT. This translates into CAISGRTGEINPNTGELFF.

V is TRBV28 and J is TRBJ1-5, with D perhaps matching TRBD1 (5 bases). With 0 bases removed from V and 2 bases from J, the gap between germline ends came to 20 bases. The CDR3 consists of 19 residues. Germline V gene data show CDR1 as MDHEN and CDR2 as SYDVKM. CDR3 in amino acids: CASSLWRGSSNGGNQPQHF. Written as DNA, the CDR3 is TGTGCCAGCAGTTTATGGCGGGGGAGTTCTAACGGGGGCAATCAGCCCCAGCATTTT.

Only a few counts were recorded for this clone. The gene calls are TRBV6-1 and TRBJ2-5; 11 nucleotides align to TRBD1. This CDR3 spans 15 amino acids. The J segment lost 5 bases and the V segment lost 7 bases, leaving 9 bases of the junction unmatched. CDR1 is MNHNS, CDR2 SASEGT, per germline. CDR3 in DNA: TGTGCCAGCATTTTCGGACAGGGGGCCGGGGAGACCCAGTACTTC. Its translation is CASIFGQGAGETQYF.